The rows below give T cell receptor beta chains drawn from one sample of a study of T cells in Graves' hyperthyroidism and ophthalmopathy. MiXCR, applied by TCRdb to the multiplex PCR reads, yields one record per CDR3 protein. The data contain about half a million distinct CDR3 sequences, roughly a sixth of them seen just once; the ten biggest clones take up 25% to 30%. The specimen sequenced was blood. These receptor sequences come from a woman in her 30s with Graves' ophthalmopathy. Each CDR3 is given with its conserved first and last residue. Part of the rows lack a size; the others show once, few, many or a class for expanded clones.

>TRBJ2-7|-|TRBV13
CASSSRGRERYEQYF
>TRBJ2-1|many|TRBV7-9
CASSYSPWDSYNEQFF
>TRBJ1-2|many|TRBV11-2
CASSLTSYYGYTF
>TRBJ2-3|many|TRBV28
CASTLTSTGQGSTDTQYF
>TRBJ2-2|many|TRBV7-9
CASSSYLGQGAAEDTGELFF
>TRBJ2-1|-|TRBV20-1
CSAGRTGFAGDEQFF
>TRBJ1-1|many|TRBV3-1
CASSQMRTSTEAFF
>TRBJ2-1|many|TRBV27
CASSLFRLALGNEQFF
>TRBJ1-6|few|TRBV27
CASSLATYNSPLHF
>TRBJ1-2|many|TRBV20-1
CSARLDRAIYGYTF
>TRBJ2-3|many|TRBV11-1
CASSLGSGTQYF
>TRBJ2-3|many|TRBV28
CASSLLRIGASTDTQYF
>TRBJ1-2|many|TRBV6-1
CASSYLGDRARDYGYTF
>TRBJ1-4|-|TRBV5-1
CASSFTGGDEKLFF
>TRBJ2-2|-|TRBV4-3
CASSQDLAGAYTGELFF
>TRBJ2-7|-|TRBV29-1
CSVAVTDYEQYF
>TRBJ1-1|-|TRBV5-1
CASSASVRDRGREAFF
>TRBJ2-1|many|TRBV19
CASSMALTSGSEQFF
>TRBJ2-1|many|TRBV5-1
CASQAVGTISYNEQFF
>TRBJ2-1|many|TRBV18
CASCPRDWTGNEQFF
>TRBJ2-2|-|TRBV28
CAGSFVQSNTGELFF
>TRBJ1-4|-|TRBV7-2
CASSLRGATNEKLFF
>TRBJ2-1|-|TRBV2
CASLYSSSYNEQFF
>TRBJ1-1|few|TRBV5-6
CASSFEAEAFF
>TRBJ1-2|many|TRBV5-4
CASSLWTDGYTF
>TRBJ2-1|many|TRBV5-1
CASSTEEEDNEQFF
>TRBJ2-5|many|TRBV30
CAWMTGEETQYF
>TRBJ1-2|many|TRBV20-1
CSARGGQGYGYTF
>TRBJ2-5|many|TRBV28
CASSWDRGKIETQYF
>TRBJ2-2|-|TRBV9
CASSASGQGAVGELFF
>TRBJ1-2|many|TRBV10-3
CAIRPEGDNYGYTF
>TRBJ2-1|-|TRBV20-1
CSTRDRRYNEQFF
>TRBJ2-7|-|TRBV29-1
CSVENKDSTRYEQYF
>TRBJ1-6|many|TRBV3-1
CASSRMDRSPLHF
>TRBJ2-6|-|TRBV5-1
CASSFDGRKQSSGANVLTF
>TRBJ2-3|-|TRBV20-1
CSAISGQSREDTQYF
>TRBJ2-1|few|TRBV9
CASSEQSGAYNEQFF
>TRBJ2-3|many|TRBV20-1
CSARTSGSTDTQYF
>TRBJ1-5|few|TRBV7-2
CASSWGGGLNQPQHF
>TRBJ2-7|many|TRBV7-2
CASSFARGSTNEQYF
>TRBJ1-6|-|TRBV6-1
CASSEAWGIRSPLHF
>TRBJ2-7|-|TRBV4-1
CASSQDLAGGVTYEQYF
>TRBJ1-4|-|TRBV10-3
CAISEFRGREKLFF
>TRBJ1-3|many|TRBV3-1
CASSRTDSGNTIYF
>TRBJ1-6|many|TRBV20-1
CSAHREGISPLHF
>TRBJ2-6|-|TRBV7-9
CASSSPNDKGDSGANVLTF
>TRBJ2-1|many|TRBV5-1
CASSLNNNGRDEQFF
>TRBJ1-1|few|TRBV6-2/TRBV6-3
CASSYLGASNTEAFF
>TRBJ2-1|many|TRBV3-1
CASSQVGVTSGSPYNEQFF
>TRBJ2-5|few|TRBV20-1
CSASDGRDNHQETQYF
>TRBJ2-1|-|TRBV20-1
CSARDSAGVNEQFF
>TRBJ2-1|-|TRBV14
CASSQDGVGWQFF
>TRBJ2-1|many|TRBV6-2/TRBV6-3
CASSYSSSYNEQFF
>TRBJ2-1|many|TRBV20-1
CSAREGLSSYNEQFF
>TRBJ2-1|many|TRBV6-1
CASEALAGGYNEQFF
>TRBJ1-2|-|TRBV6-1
CASRWHQGAKDGYTF
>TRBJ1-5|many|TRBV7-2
CASSLVEFGNQPQHF
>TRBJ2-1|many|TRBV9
CASSPLGRGEFNEQFF
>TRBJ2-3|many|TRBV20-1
CSALRTEKDTQYF